The 31 T cell receptor beta chains in this list originate from one sample, sequenced in a study of blood T cell repertoires in COVID-19. The table came from immunoSEQ multiplex PCR; TCRdb's copy has only in-frame clones and leaves some out. The data show roughly 270,000 clones, with nearly 90% seen just once and just under 9.5% held by the top ten. Material: peripheral blood. The receptors were gathered from a man between 18 and 35 years old with active or convalescent COVID-19.

V and J are TRBV6-2 or TRBV6-3 and TRBJ2-2; D may correspond to TRBD1 or TRBD2 (5 bases each). Germline CDR1 MNHEY, CDR2 SVGEGT. V was pared by 7 bases and J by 8 bases, with 20 bases between. CDR3 length: 15 amino acids. The CDR3 loop reads CASTPGPVSSGELFF. The CDR3 region has the DNA TGTGCCAGCACCCCGGGGCCAGTATCATCTGGGGAGCTGTTTTTT.

The V and J genes are TRBV3-1 (or the pseudogene TRBV3-2) and TRBJ2-7; tentatively, D is TRBD2 (6 bases). CDR3 length equals 16 residues. V lost 0 bases and J lost 6, with 18 bases in between. Per the germline V gene, CDR1 is LGHDT and CDR2 is YNNKEL (reference sequence). The CDR3 region is CASSQDSWVNGGEQYF. In DNA form, the CDR3 reads TGTGCCAGCAGCCAAGATTCGTGGGTCAACGGGGGCGAGCAGTACTTC.

This chain uses TRBV13 with TRBJ2-7, with a tentative D call TRBD1 (5 bases). Looked up from germline, CDR1 is PRHDT and CDR2 is FYEKMQ (reference sequence). The CDR3 has 16 amino acids. The V and J ends lost 1 base and 2 bases respectively, with 15 bases between them. CDR3 DNA sequence: TGTGCCAGCAGCTTAGCTCAGGGTAGCCAAGCCTACGAGCAGTACTTC. Protein product: CASSLAQGSQAYEQYF.

The V and J genes are TRBV2 and TRBJ1-1; 8 positions agree with TRBD1. Germline CDR1 reads SNHLY; CDR2 reads FYNNEI. The length of the CDR3 is 14 residues. The V and J ends lost 10 bases and 1 base, in that order; junction bases with no gene match: 8. The CDR3 reads CAKDRAQRNTEAFF. In nucleotides, the CDR3 is TGTGCCAAGGACAGGGCTCAGCGGAACACTGAAGCTTTCTTT.

The genes are TRBV5-4 and TRBJ2-7; perhaps TRBD2 as D (5 bases). V lost 4 bases and J lost 2, with 13 bases in between. The CDR3 extends over 14 amino acids. Germline V CDR1 and CDR2: SGHNT, YYREEE (reference sequence). CDR3 sequence (DNA): TGTGCCAGCAGCACCCGGGAACTAACCTACGAGCAGTACTTC. Protein: CASSTRELTYEQYF. The full variable domain, completed using reference TRBV5-4 and TRBJ2-7, is ETGVTQSPTHLIKTRGQQVTLRCSSQSGHNTVSWYQQALGQGPQFIFQYYREEENGRGNFPPRFSGLQFPNYSSELNVNALELDDSALYLCASSTRELTYEQYFGPGTRLTVT.

The rearrangement uses TRBV9 and TRBJ2-1; TRBD2 matches 10 bases. The CDR3 contains 15 residues. CDR1 is SGDLS and CDR2 is YYNGEE in the germline V gene. V gave up 3 bases and J gave up 8 bases; unmatched junction bases: 8. In nucleotides, the CDR3 is TGTGCCAGCAGCGACCCTAGCGGGGGAAGCGATGAGCAGTTCTTC. This sequence encodes CASSDPSGGSDEQFF.

The chain carries TRBV5-6 and TRBJ1-6, with 8 nucleotides matching TRBD1. Trimming removed 1 base from V and 8 bases from J; junction bases left unmatched: 5. This CDR3 has 15 residues. Looked up from germline, CDR1 is SGHDT and CDR2 is YYEEEE. The CDR3 coding sequence is TGTGCCAGCAGCTTGCTAGGACAGGGTTATTCACCCCTCCACTTT. Its translation: CASSLLGQGYSPLHF.

The J gene is TRBJ1-5, the V gene TRBV19; possible D gene TRBD1, 5 bases. The CDR3 is 14 residues long. Trimming removed 6 bases at V and 3 bases at J, with 12 bases between. Per germline, CDR1 LNHDA and CDR2 SQIVND (reference sequence). In DNA form, the CDR3 reads TGTGCCAGTAGACTGAGGACAAACAATCAGCCCCAGCATTTT. Its translation is CASRLRTNNQPQHF.

The J gene is TRBJ2-2, the V gene TRBV15; D is perhaps TRBD2 (5 bases). Trimming pared 0 bases from V and 6 bases from J, leaving 11 bases between. Germline CDR1 LNHNV, CDR2 YYDKDF (reference sequence). The length of the CDR3 is 15 residues. The CDR3 DNA reads TGTGCCACCAGCAGAGATACGGGGTCGGCCGGGGAGCTGTTTTTT. Its protein is CATSRDTGSAGELFF.

This clone appeared a single time. Written as DNA, the CDR3 is TGTGCCACCAGTGATTCGGACAAGACTAGCGGGACCCTCTACGAGCAGTACTTC. Protein: CATSDSDKTSGTLYEQYF. The gene calls are TRBV24-1 and TRBJ2-7, with 11 bases that match TRBD2. The length of the CDR3 is 18 residues. Germline CDR1 and CDR2: KGHDR and SFDVKD. V shed 2 bases and J 3 bases; nucleotides not matched to a gene: 11.

This sequence joins TRBV11-2 and TRBJ1-1; D gene unclear. Germline CDR1 and CDR2: SGHAT and FQNNGV. With 0 bases removed from V and 4 bases from J, the gap between germline ends came to 12 bases. There are 15 residues in the CDR3. The CDR3: CASSLDRSWATEAFF. The CDR3 DNA is TGTGCCAGCAGCTTAGACAGGTCCTGGGCCACTGAAGCTTTCTTT.

V and J are TRBV13 and TRBJ1-3; D not resolved. The V end was cut by 5 bases, the J end by 0 bases, with 17 bases between. There are 17 residues in the CDR3. Germline lookup yields CDR1 PRHDT and CDR2 FYEKMQ (reference sequence). The CDR3 reads CASSQVERQVSGNTIYF. CDR3 bases: TGTGCCAGCAGCCAAGTGGAGCGGCAGGTCTCTGGAAACACCATATATTTT.

The chain has TRBV5-8 and TRBJ1-5, with no clear D. The V gene's germline CDR1 is SGHTS and CDR2 YDEGEE. Trimming removed 2 bases at V and 6 bases at J, with 9 bases between. The CDR3 totals 13 residues. The CDR3 nucleotides read TGTGCCAGCAGCTTTTCGGGTGGTCAGCCCCAGCATTTT. This gives the protein CASSFSGGQPQHF.

The rearrangement joins TRBV6-5 to TRBJ2-7; no definite D call. This CDR3 contains 12 residues. Looked up from germline, CDR1 is MNHEY and CDR2 is SVGAGI. Trimming took 4 bases from V and 5 from J, leaving 9 bases between them. The CDR3 DNA reads TGTGCCAGCAGTTCGCAGTTCGACGAGCAGTACTTC. Translated: CASSSQFDEQYF.

This sequence joins TRBV27 and TRBJ1-4; D call uncertain. V was shortened by 3 bases and J by 8 bases, with 7 bases between the two germline ends. Germline V gene sequence: CDR1 MNHEY, CDR2 SMNVEV (reference sequence). There are 12 residues in the CDR3. CDR3 region: CASSFGGEKLFF. DNA for the CDR3: TGTGCCAGCAGTTTTGGAGGGGAAAAACTGTTTTTT.

The chain combines TRBV5-4 with TRBJ1-2; possible D gene TRBD1, 5 bases. The germline V gene encodes CDR1 SGHNT and CDR2 YYREEE (reference sequence). Trimming stripped 0 bases from V and 4 bases from J, with 13 bases between. The CDR3 extends over 15 amino acids. In nucleotides, the CDR3 is TGTGCCAGCAGCTTGGAATCCAGGGTACGCTATGGCTACACCTTC. This codes for CASSLESRVRYGYTF.

This clone was found once. This chain links TRBV5-1 with TRBJ2-7, with TRBD1 identical over 9 bases. CDR1 is SGHRS, CDR2 YFSETQ, per germline. The CDR3 spans 14 residues. The V segment lost 0 bases and the J segment 5 bases; nucleotides outside the gene matches: 3. CDR3 in amino acids: CASSLGTGEDEQYF. As DNA, the CDR3 is TGCGCCAGCAGCTTGGGGACAGGGGAAGACGAGCAGTACTTC.

This rearrangement joins TRBV13 to TRBJ2-2, with 9 bases matching TRBD1. J gave up 6 bases and V 5 bases, and 7 bases lay outside the gene matches. Germline V lookup: CDR1 PRHDT, CDR2 FYEKMQ (reference sequence). The CDR3 is 15 amino acids. CDR3 DNA: TGTGCCAGCAGCCGCCGGGACAGGGTTTCCGGGGAGCTGTTTTTT. This codes for CASSRRDRVSGELFF.

The chain uses TRBV6-5 and TRBJ2-1, with 9 bases matching TRBD1. The CDR3 sequence is 15 residues long. The germline V gene has CDR1 MNHEY and CDR2 SVGAGI. V was clipped by 2 bases and J by 3 bases; unmatched bases: 2. CDR3 region: CASSYRDRVYNEQFF. In nucleotides, the CDR3 is TGTGCCAGCAGTTACCGGGACAGGGTCTACAATGAGCAGTTCTTC.

J is TRBJ2-2 and V is TRBV5-1; possibly TRBD2 for D (5 bases). Germline lookup yields CDR1 SGHRS and CDR2 YFSETQ. The CDR3 loop spans 16 amino acids. V gave up 3 bases and J gave up 1 base, with 13 bases separating them. The CDR3 DNA is TGCGCCAGCAGCTCCCGGAGGACGGTGAACACCGGGGAGCTGTTTTTT. Residues: CASSSRRTVNTGELFF.

The chain recombines TRBV3-1 (or the pseudogene TRBV3-2) with TRBJ2-5; 9 bases fit TRBD1. From germline, CDR1 is LGHDT and CDR2 YNNKEL (reference sequence). The CDR3 runs 17 residues. Trimming at V came to 2 bases and at J to 7 bases, leaving 14 bases not matched to a gene. The CDR3 DNA follows: TGTGCCAGCAGCCAACGAGTTGGGACAGGGTTTTTGGGGACCCAGTACTTC. This translates into CASSQRVGTGFLGTQYF.

The V gene is TRBV11-2, the J gene TRBJ1-2; perhaps TRBD1 as D (6 bases). Germline V gene sequence: CDR1 SGHAT, CDR2 FQNNGV. V was cut by 4 bases and J by 6 bases, with 12 bases left in between. This CDR3 region has 13 residues. This chain's CDR3 is CASSSFQGNGYTF. CDR3 nucleotides: TGTGCCAGCAGCTCCTTTCAGGGGAATGGCTACACCTTC.

The chain recombines TRBV2 with TRBJ2-7; possibly TRBD1 for D (7 bases). The CDR3 covers 11 residues. Germline V gene data show CDR1 as SNHLY and CDR2 as FYNNEI. The CDR3 loop is CAEGATYEQYF. The CDR3 DNA follows: TGTGCGGAGGGGGCCACCTACGAGCAGTACTTC.

The chain carries TRBV18 and TRBJ1-2; D perhaps matches TRBD1 (6 bases). This CDR3 comprises 17 residues. Germline V gene lookup returns CDR1 KGHSH and CDR2 LQKENI. The V end lost 3 bases, the J end lost 4 bases, and 21 bases lay between the germline ends. The CDR3 nucleotides are TGTGCCAGCTCACCCGATTCGGGGGGCGCGTCCGGCTATGGCTACACCTTC. Protein: CASSPDSGGASGYGYTF.

V gene TRBV18 combines with J gene TRBJ1-2; 7 bases align to TRBD1. Germline trimming cut 3 bases from V and 8 bases from J; bases unmatched to any gene: 9. In germline, CDR1 is KGHSH, CDR2 LQKENI. The CDR3 length is 14 residues. The CDR3 DNA is TGTGCCAGCTCACCGCCTACAGGGGTTGGCGGCTACACCTTC. Encoded protein: CASSPPTGVGGYTF.

This clone occurred once. The V call is TRBV10-1, the J call TRBJ2-3; 8 nucleotides line up with TRBD2. This CDR3 is 16 amino acids long. The germline V gene has CDR1 WNHNN and CDR2 SYGVQD (reference sequence). V lost 8 bases and J lost 5; bases outside the gene matches: 15. The CDR3 region is CASCGARGAGIDTQYF. In nucleotides, the CDR3 is TGCGCCAGCTGTGGGGCGCGGGGGGCCGGGATAGATACGCAGTATTTT.

CDR3 nucleotides: TGTGCCAGCAGCTTAGGGGGGCGAGGCGGGGAGCTGTTTTTT. Residues: CASSLGGRGGELFF. V gene TRBV7-7 combines with J gene TRBJ2-2; maybe TRBD1 (6 bases). V was shortened by 1 base and J by 7 bases, with 10 bases between the two germline ends. The V gene's germline CDR1 is SSHAT and CDR2 FNYEAQ (reference sequence). The CDR3 loop spans 14 amino acids. The full variable domain, completed using reference TRBV7-7 and TRBJ2-2, is GAGVSQSPRYKVTKRGQDVTLRCDPISSHATLYWYQQALGQGPEFLTYFNYEAQPDKSGLPSDRFSAERPEGSISTLTIQRTEQRDSAMYRCASSLGGRGGELFFGEGSRLTVL.

V gene TRBV27 combines with J gene TRBJ1-6; the match to TRBD1 covers 8 bases. The J segment lost 10 bases and the V segment lost 2 bases, leaving 7 bases of the junction unmatched. The germline V gene has CDR1 MNHEY and CDR2 SMNVEV (reference sequence). The length of the CDR3 is 15 residues. CDR3 region: CASSLRPGGRSPLHF. DNA for the CDR3: TGTGCCAGCAGTTTAAGGCCAGGGGGCAGGTCACCCCTCCACTTT.

V is TRBV19 and J is TRBJ1-5; D is perhaps TRBD1 (6 bases). The length of the CDR3 is 12 residues. Trimming pared 5 bases from V and 6 bases from J, leaving 8 bases between. The germline CDR1 and CDR2 sequences are LNHDA and SQIVND (reference sequence). CDR3 sequence (DNA): TGTGCCAGTAGTTCAGGGGTTCAGCCCCAGCATTTT. It codes for CASSSGVQPQHF.

The J gene is TRBJ1-2, the V gene TRBV6-5; 7 nucleotides align to TRBD1. CDR3 length: 15 amino acids. Germline-derived CDR1 and CDR2 are MNHEY and SVGAGI. After removal of 6 bases from V and 2 bases from J, the junction contained 9 bases not matched to a gene. CDR3 sequence: CASRQGGVYNYGYTF. The CDR3 DNA follows: TGTGCCAGCAGGCAGGGGGGCGTATACAACTATGGCTACACCTTC.

In DNA form, the CDR3 reads TGTGCCAGCAGGGGAAACAGGGCTGGGGCCAACGTCCTGACTTTC. Translation gives CASRGNRAGANVLTF. The rearrangement joins TRBV2 to TRBJ2-6; D might be TRBD1 (6 bases). CDR3 length: 15 residues. The V and J ends lost 6 bases and 2 bases respectively, with 11 bases between them. The V gene's germline CDR1 is SNHLY and CDR2 FYNNEI.